The following is a TCR beta chain sequence with its context. Its antigen is still unknown. TCRdb reanalysed the 5' RACE reads using MiXCR and keeps one entry per CDR3 protein. The sample yields fewer than 200,000 distinct CDR3 sequences, roughly 13% seen once. Trimming took off 5 bases at V and 1 base at J, with 6 bases between the two ends. This CDR3 is 11 amino acids long. Germline CDR1 and CDR2: DFQATT and SNEGSKA (reference sequence). This specimen belongs to a study of T-cell memory formation after mild COVID-19. About the study: TCR clusters were mostly donor specific.

Findings and caveats of the study: A second wave expanding day 15 to 37 was CD4+-biased; contracting clones were balanced. For contracting clones, CD4+ ones sat mainly in CM and EM, CD8+ in EMRA. Second-wave clones with a day 37 peak had unconfirmed SARS-CoV-2 specificity.

The material sequenced was PBMCs or a T cell subset sorted from them (not recorded which). This sequence joins TRBV20-1 and TRBJ2-7; no clear D. The receptor comes from a man aged 18 to 29 who had mild COVID-19 (a few samples of this study predate the infection). Cell type and time point are not known. CDR3 coding DNA: TGCAGTGCTCAAGAATCCTACGAGCAGTACTTC. Translation: CSAQESYEQYF.